A single TCR beta chain is shown here with its context. Its matching antigen is unknown. This sample was included in a study of early T cells in non-severe SARS-CoV-2 infection. The CDR3 runs 13 residues. Looked up from germline, CDR1 is MNHEY and CDR2 is SMNVEV (reference sequence). Trimming removed 3 bases from V and 7 bases from J, with 9 bases in between. TCRdb processed the 5' RACE reads anew with MiXCR; each CDR3 protein has one entry. The top ten hold approximately 4.8% of the sample, which has approximately 38,000 distinct CDR3 sequences, 4.7% seen once. Whole-study results and caveats: Private and CD4 specificities were missed by VDJdb matching, skewed to anti-spike CD8.

Sequencing was performed on whole blood. The genes are TRBV27 and TRBJ2-2; D may be TRBD2 (5 bases). The receptor's source is an adult who was a healthcare worker with PCR-confirmed SARS-CoV-2 infection or an uninfected control (not recorded which). The CDR3 sequence is CASSFGVGGELFF. The CDR3 DNA is TGTGCCAGCAGTTTCGGGGTGGGCGGGGAGCTGTTTTTT.